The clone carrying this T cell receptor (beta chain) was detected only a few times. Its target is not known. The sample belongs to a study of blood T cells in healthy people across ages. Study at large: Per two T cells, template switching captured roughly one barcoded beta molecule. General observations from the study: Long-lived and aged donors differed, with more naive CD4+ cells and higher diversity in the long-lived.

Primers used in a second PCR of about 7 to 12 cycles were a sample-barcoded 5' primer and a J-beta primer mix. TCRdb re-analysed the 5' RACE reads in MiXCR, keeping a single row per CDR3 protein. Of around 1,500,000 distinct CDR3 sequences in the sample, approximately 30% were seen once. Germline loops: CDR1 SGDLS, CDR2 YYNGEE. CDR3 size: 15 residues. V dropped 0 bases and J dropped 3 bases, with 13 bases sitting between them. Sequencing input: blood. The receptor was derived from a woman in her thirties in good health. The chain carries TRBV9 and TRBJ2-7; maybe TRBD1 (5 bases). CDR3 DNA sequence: TGTGCCAGCAGCGTAGGGCAGGGAAGGAACTACGAGCAGTACTTC. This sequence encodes CASSVGQGRNYEQYF.